The 7 T cell receptor beta chains given below trace back to one sample, sequenced in a study of CD8 T cells in Susac syndrome. RNA was extracted with the RNeasy kit, and a quantity of roughly 0.5 to 1 ug was reverse transcribed using random hexamers. Each CDR3 protein is one row after TCRdb ran MiXCR on the immunoSEQ multiplex PCR reads. The table includes hundreds of thousands of distinct CDR3 sequences, less than 95% detected once. The sequencing sample was made of CD4+ T cells from PBMCs. The origin of the receptors is a human donor with Susac syndrome.

This chain links TRBV14 with TRBJ1-1, with D unresolved. This CDR3 has 13 residues. Germline V gene data show CDR1 as SGHDN and CDR2 as FVKESK. V was clipped by 6 bases and J by 3 bases, with 11 bases between them. The CDR3 DNA reads as TGTGCCAGCAGTCTAACCTGGGACACTGAAGCTTTCTTT. Encoded protein: CASSLTWDTEAFF. Supplemented by reference TRBV14 and TRBJ1-1, the full variable domain reads EAGVTQFPSHSVIEKGQTVTLRCDPISGHDNLYWYRRVMGKEIKFLLHFVKESKQDESGMPNNRFLAERTGGTYSTLKVQPAELEDSGVYFCASSLTWDTEAFFGQGTRLTVV.

The gene calls are TRBV9 and TRBJ2-2; D remains unclear. Trimming pared 6 bases from V and 0 bases from J, leaving 18 bases between. The CDR3 has 17 amino acids. The germline CDR1 and CDR2 sequences are SGDLS and YYNGEE. The CDR3 DNA reads TGTGCCAGCACGATAAAACGTGGACGGACGAACACCGGGGAGCTGTTTTTT. Protein: CASTIKRGRTNTGELFF.

The V call is TRBV20-1, the J call TRBJ1-2; 7 nucleotides agree with TRBD1. CDR3 size: 12 residues. Germline V gives CDR1 DFQATT, CDR2 SNEGSKA (reference sequence). Germline trimming cut 2 bases from V and 9 bases from J; bases unmatched to any gene: 6. In DNA, the CDR3 is TGCAGTGCTAGACAGGGGGTAGAGCGCTACACCTTC. Translated, it gives CSARQGVERYTF.

The genes are TRBV4-3 and TRBJ2-7; 7 bases match TRBD1. CDR1 is LGHNA and CDR2 is YSLEER in the germline V gene. With 4 bases clipped from V and 1 base from J, the junction kept 7 bases outside the gene matches. The CDR3 totals 15 residues. The DNA for the CDR3 is TGCGCCAGCAGCCGGGTCCGGGACAGATCCTACGAGCAGTACTTC. Translation gives CASSRVRDRSYEQYF.

This chain uses TRBV7-9 with TRBJ2-1, with 9 bases fitting TRBD2. There are 18 residues in the CDR3. Looked up from germline, CDR1 is SEHNR and CDR2 is FQNEAQ (reference sequence). J was trimmed by 5 bases and V by 5 bases; bases with no gene match: 16. The CDR3 coding sequence is TGTGCCAGCAGCCCGCCGGCCGGAGCGGGGGGCATCAACAATGAGCAGTTCTTC. The encoded protein is CASSPPAGAGGINNEQFF.

The J gene is TRBJ2-3, the V gene TRBV24-1; possible D gene TRBD1, 6 bases. CDR1 is KGHDR and CDR2 is SFDVKD in the germline V gene. The CDR3 has 14 amino acids. Trimming stripped 10 bases from V and 3 bases from J, with 16 bases between. The CDR3 nucleotides read TGTGCCACTGAGGACGGGACACCGACAGATACGCAGTATTTT. It specifies CATEDGTPTDTQYF.

V usage is TRBV6-5 and J usage is TRBJ2-3; D unclear. Germline loops: CDR1 MNHEY, CDR2 SVGAGI. The CDR3 runs to 13 residues. The V gene lost 7 bases and the J gene lost 0 bases, with 8 bases spanning the gap. The CDR3 here is CASTTQSTDTQYF. Written as DNA, the CDR3 is TGTGCCAGCACCACACAGAGCACAGATACGCAGTATTTT.